The clone carrying this TCR beta chain has just a few counts. Its matching antigen is unknown. Germline CDR1 and CDR2: MGHDK and SYGVNS. Trimming at V came to 3 bases and at J to 1 base, leaving 4 bases not matched to a gene. The length of the CDR3 is 16 residues. The source of the sample is a study of T cells in Graves' hyperthyroidism and ophthalmopathy. Study observations and caveats: Most expanded thyroid clonotypes above 0.001 also appeared in blood. Patients with ophthalmopathy were separated from those with stable hyperthyroidism by a 13 V-J model. Progression to ophthalmopathy was predicted a median of 6.5 months early.

It was RNA transcripts that yielded the amplified TCR beta CDR3 regions. Researchers ran a first-round RT-PCR on the TCR CDR3 using the HTBI primer set. Each CDR3 protein gets one entry after TCRdb re-called the multiplex PCR reads with MiXCR. The table has roughly 600,000 distinct CDR3 sequences, 13% to 15% seen once; the top ten hold around 13%. Disease lasting under 3 months, a NOSPECS grade of at least 4, and a Clinical Activity Score of at least 3 were features of the ophthalmopathy patients. The sequencing sample was made of blood. The TCR comes from a woman aged 45-59 years with Graves' ophthalmopathy. V is TRBV25-1 and J is TRBJ2-1, with 9 bases that match TRBD1. The CDR3, as DNA: TGTGCCAGCAGTGAGGACAGGGGTCCATCCTACAATGAGCAGTTCTTC. Its protein is CASSEDRGPSYNEQFF.